This passage covers 8 T cell receptor beta chains from one sample sequenced in a study of cytotoxic CD8 clonotypes in ibrutinib-treated CLL. Assay: immunoSEQ multiplex PCR; the TCRdb copy retains only in-frame clones and omits some. The sample lists 10,000 to 15,000 clones; 55% to 65% were seen once. The starting material was PBMCs, obtained before ibrutinib treatment. The source is a human donor with chronic lymphocytic leukemia.

There are a few counts of this clone. The rearrangement links TRBV5-1 to TRBJ2-3; the D is unclear. There are 14 residues in the CDR3. Deletions cut 6 bases from V and 4 bases from J, with 15 bases between. The germline V gene encodes CDR1 SGHRS and CDR2 YFSETQ. The CDR3 region has the DNA TGCGCCAGCAAATTGGCCGAAGGTGCAGATACGCAGTATTTT. It translates to CASKLAEGADTQYF.

Only a few counts were recorded for this clone. This sequence joins TRBV4-1 and TRBJ2-7, with no clear D. From germline, CDR1 is MGHRA and CDR2 YSYEKL. Between the trimmed V and J ends, which lost 4 bases and 5 bases, there was a span of 15 bases. The CDR3 totals 14 residues. CDR3 bases: TGCGCCAGCAGCCCCAATCCCTTTGGGGACGAGCAGTACTTC. Its translation is CASSPNPFGDEQYF.

V usage is TRBV4-1 and J usage is TRBJ2-3; TRBD1 agrees at 7 bases. The CDR3 extends over 15 amino acids. V dropped 1 base and J dropped 4; count of bases not matched to a gene: 5. Germline-derived CDR1 and CDR2 are MGHRA and YSYEKL. The CDR3 nucleotides are TGCGCCAGCAGCCAAGGGGACAGACGGGCAGATACGCAGTATTTT. It translates to CASSQGDRRADTQYF.

The V gene is TRBV5-1, the J gene TRBJ2-3, with a tentative D call TRBD1 (6 bases). Per the germline V gene, CDR1 is SGHRS and CDR2 is YFSETQ. The CDR3 consists of 13 residues. V dropped 6 bases and J dropped 0 bases, with 8 bases sitting between them. CDR3 sequence: CASMRGSTDTQYF. The DNA of the CDR3 is TGCGCCAGCATGAGGGGGAGCACAGATACGCAGTATTTT.

In this sample, this clone turned up a few times. The chain couples TRBV7-3 to TRBJ2-1, with 8 bases matching TRBD2. Per germline, CDR1 SGHTA and CDR2 FQGTGA. CDR3 length: 15 residues. Losses at the gene ends were 3 bases for V and 4 bases for J; bases not matched to a gene: 5. The CDR3 sequence is CASSFSRGAYNEQFF. The CDR3 bases are TGTGCCAGCAGCTTTTCGCGGGGGGCTTACAATGAGCAGTTCTTC.

In its sample, this clone was seen a few times. This rearrangement joins TRBV7-9 to TRBJ1-5; unclear D gene. V was trimmed by 2 bases and J by 0 bases, leaving 5 bases between them. The CDR3 totals 14 residues. The germline CDR1 and CDR2 sequences are SEHNR and FQNEAQ (reference sequence). The CDR3 sequence is CASSLSSSNQPQHF. The DNA of the CDR3 is TGTGCCAGCAGCTTAAGCAGTAGCAATCAGCCCCAGCATTTT.

The rearrangement joins TRBV4-1 to TRBJ1-1; D is perhaps TRBD1 (6 bases). Germline assignment: CDR1 MGHRA and CDR2 YSYEKL. The CDR3 has 16 amino acids. V shed 6 bases and J shed 5 bases, with 22 bases lying between them. In DNA, the CDR3 is TGCGCCAGCAGAAGCCCTACAGGGAAAGGAACAACTGAAGCTTTCTTT. Translated, it gives CASRSPTGKGTTEAFF.

J is TRBJ2-2 and V is TRBV11-3; 10 positions match TRBD1. The CDR3 runs 14 residues. In germline, CDR1 is SGHNT, CDR2 YENEEA. V shed 5 bases and J 10 bases; nucleotides not matched to a gene: 7. CDR3 region: CASSHGTGAVELFF. The CDR3 bases are TGTGCCAGCAGCCACGGGACAGGGGCCGTGGAGCTGTTTTTT.